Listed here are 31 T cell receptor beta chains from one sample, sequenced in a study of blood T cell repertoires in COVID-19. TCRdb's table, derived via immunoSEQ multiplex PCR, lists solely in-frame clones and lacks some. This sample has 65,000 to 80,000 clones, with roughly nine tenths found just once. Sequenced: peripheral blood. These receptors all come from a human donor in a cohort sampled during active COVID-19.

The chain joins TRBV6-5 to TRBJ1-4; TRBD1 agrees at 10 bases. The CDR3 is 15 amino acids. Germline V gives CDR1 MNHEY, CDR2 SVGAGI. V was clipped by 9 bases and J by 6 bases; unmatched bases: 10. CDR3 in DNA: TGTGCCAGTTCTGACAGGGGGCGCGTCGATGAAAAACTGTTTTTT. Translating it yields CASSDRGRVDEKLFF.

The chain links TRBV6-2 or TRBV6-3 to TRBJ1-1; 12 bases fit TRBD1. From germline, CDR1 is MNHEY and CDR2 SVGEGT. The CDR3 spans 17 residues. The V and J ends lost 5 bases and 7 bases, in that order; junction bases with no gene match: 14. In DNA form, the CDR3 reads TGTGCCAGCAGTCCCACCGGGACAGGGGGCGATTATAATGAAGCTTTCTTT. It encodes CASSPTGTGGDYNEAFF.

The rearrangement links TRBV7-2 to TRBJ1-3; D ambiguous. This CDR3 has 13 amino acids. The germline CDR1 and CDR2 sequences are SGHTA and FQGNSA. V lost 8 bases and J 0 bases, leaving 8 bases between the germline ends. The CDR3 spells CASQVSSGNTIYF. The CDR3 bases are TGTGCCAGCCAGGTAAGCTCTGGAAACACCATATATTTT.

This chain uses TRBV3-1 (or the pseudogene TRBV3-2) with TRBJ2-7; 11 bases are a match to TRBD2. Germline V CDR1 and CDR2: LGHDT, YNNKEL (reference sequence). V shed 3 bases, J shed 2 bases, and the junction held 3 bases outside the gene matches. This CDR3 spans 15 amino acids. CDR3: CASSHGTSGTYEQYF. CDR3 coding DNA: TGTGCCAGCAGCCACGGGACTAGCGGAACCTACGAGCAGTACTTC.

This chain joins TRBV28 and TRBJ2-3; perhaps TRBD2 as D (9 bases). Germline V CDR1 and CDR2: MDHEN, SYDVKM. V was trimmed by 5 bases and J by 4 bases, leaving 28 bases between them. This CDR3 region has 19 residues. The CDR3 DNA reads TGTGCCAGCAGTCCCGGACAGGGTCCGGGACTAGCTAAGGCAGATACGCAGTATTTT. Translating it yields CASSPGQGPGLAKADTQYF.

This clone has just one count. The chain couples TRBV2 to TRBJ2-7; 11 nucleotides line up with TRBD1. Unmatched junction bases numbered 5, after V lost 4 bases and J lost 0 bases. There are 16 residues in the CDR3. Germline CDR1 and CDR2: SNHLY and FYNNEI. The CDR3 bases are TGTGCCAGCAGTGCAAGGACAGGGGGCGCCTCCTACGAGCAGTACTTC. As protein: CASSARTGGASYEQYF.

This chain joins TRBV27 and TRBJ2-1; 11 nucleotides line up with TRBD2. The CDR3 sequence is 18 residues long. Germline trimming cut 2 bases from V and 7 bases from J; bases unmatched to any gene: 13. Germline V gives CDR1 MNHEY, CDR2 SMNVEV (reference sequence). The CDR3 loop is CASSLGRPVAGGRNEQFF. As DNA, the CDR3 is TGTGCCAGCAGTTTAGGCCGACCAGTAGCGGGAGGGCGAAATGAGCAGTTCTTC.

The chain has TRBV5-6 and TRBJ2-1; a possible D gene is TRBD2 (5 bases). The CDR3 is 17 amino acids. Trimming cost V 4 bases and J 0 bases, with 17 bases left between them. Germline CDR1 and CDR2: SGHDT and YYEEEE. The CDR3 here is CASSKTSSSSSYNEQFF. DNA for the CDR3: TGTGCCAGCAGCAAGACTTCTAGCTCTAGCTCCTACAATGAGCAGTTCTTC.

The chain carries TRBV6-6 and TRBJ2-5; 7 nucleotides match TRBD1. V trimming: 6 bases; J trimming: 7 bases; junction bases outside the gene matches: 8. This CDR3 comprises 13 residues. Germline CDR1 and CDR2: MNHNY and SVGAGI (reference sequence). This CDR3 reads CASRNTGEGTQYF. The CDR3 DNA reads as TGTGCCAGCAGGAATACAGGGGAAGGGACCCAGTACTTC.

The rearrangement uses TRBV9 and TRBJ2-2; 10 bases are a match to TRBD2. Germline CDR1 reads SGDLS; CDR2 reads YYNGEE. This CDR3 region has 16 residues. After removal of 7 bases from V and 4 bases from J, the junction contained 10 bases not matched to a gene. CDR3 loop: CASHSSGRRGTGELFF. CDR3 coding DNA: TGTGCCAGCCACTCTAGCGGGAGAAGGGGCACCGGGGAGCTGTTTTTT.

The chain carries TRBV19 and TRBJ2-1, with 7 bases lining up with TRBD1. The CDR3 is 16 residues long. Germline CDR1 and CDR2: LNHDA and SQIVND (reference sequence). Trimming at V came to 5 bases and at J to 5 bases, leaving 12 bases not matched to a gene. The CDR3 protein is CASSPTGVVTNNEQFF. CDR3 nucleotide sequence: TGTGCCAGTAGTCCCACAGGGGTGGTTACTAACAATGAGCAGTTCTTC.

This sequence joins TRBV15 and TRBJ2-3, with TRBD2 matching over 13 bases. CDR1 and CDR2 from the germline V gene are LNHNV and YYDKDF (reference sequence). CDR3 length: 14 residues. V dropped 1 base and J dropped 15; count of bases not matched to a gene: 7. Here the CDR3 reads CATSRGTSGRSDYF. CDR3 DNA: TGTGCCACCAGCAGAGGGACTAGCGGGAGATCCGATTATTTT.

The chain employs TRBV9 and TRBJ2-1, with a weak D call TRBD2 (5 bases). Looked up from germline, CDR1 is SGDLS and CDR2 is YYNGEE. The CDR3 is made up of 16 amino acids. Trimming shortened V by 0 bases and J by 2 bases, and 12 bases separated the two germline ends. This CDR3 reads CASSVEVGGAYNEQFF. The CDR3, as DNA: TGTGCCAGCAGCGTAGAGGTCGGAGGAGCCTACAATGAGCAGTTCTTC. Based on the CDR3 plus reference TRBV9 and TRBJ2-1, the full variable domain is DSGVTQTPKHLITATGQRVTLRCSPRSGDLSVYWYQQSLDQGLQFLIQYYNGEERAKGNILERFSAQQFPDLHSELNLSSLELGDSALYFCASSVEVGGAYNEQFFGPGTRLTVL.

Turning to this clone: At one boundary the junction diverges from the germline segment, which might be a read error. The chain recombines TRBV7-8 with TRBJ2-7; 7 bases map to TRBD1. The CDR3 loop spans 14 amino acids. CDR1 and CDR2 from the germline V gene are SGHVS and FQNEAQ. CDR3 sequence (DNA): TGTGCCAGCAGCCTAGCCAGGGGGACCTACGAGCAGTACTTC. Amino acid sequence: CASSLARGTYEQYF.

The CDR3 nucleotides read TGTGCCAGCAGACGCGGCGGCGGGAGGGCCCACAATGAGCAGTTCTTC. This encodes CASRRGGGRAHNEQFF. The V call is TRBV7-8, the J call TRBJ2-1; TRBD2 matches 9 bases. V lost 6 bases and J lost 5; bases outside the gene matches: 11. The germline V gene encodes CDR1 SGHVS and CDR2 FQNEAQ. The CDR3 extends over 16 amino acids.

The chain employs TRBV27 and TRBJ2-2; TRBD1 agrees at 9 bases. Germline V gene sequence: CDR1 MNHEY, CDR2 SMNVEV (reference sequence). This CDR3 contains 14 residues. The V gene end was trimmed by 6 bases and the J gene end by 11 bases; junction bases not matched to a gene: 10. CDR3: CASREVGQGVELFF. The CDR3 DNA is TGTGCCAGCAGAGAAGTGGGACAGGGCGTTGAGCTGTTTTTT.

In nucleotides, the CDR3 is TGTGCCAGCAGTTATTCGGGACTAGCGGGAGGCCCACGGATTTCCTACGAGCAGTACTTC. This codes for CASSYSGLAGGPRISYEQYF. The chain combines TRBV6-2 or TRBV6-3 with TRBJ2-7, with 15 bases fitting TRBD2. The J segment lost 1 base and the V segment lost 3 bases, leaving 13 bases of the junction unmatched. The V gene's germline CDR1 is MNHEY and CDR2 SVGEGT. The CDR3 covers 20 residues.

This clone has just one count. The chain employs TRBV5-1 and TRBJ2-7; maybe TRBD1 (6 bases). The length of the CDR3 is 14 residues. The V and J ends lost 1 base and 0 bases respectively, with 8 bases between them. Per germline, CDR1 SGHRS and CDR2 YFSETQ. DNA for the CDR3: TGCGCCAGCAGCTTGACAGGGAACTCCTACGAGCAGTACTTC. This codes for CASSLTGNSYEQYF.

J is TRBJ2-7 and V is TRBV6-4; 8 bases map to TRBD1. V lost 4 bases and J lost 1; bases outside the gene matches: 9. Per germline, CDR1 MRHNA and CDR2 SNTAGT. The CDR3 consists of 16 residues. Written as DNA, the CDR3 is TGTGCCAGCAGTGGGATGTTGGACAGGGCGTCCTACGAGCAGTACTTC. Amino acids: CASSGMLDRASYEQYF.

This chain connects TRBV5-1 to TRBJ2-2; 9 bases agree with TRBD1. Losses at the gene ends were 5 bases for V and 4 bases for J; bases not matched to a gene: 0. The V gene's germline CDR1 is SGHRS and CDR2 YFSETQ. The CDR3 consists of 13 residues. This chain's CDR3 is CASRGQGTGELFF. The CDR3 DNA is TGCGCCAGCAGGGGACAGGGCACCGGGGAGCTGTTTTTT.

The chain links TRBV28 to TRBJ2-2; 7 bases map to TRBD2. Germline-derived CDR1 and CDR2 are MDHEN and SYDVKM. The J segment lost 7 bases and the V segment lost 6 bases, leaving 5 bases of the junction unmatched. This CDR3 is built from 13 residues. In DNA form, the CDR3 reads TGTGCCAGCAGCGGGGGGTTGGGCGGGGAGCTGTTTTTT. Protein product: CASSGGLGGELFF.

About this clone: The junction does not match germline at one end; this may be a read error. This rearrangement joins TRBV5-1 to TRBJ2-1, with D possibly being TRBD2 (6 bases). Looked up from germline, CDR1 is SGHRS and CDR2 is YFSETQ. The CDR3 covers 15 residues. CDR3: CATSSGRSSYNEQFF. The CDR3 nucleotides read TGCGCCACCAGCAGCGGGCGGAGCTCCTACAATGAGCAGTTCTTC.

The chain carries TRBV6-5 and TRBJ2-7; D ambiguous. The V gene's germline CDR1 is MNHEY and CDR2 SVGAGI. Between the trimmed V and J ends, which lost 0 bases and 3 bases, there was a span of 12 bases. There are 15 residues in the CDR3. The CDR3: CASSYSGDPVYEQYF. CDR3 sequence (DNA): TGTGCCAGCAGTTACTCGGGCGATCCGGTCTACGAGCAGTACTTC.

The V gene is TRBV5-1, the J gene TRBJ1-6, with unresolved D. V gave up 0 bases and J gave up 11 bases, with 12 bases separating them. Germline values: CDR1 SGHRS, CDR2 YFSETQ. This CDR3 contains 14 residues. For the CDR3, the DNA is TGCGCCAGCAGCTTGGGAAGAGGGCAGGCACCCCTCCACTTT. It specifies CASSLGRGQAPLHF.

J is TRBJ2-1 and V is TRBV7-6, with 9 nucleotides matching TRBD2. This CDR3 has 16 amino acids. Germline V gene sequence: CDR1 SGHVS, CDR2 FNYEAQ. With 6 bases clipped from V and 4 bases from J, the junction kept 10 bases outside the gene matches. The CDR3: CASSPTSGLAYNEQFF. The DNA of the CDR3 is TGTGCCAGCAGTCCGACTAGCGGTCTAGCTTACAATGAGCAGTTCTTC.

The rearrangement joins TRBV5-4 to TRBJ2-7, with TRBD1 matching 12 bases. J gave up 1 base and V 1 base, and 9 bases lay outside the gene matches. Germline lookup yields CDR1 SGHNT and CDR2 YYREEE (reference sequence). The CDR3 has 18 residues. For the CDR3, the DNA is TGTGCCAGCAGCTTGATGGGGACAGGGGGCTCCCTTTCCTACGAGCAGTACTTC. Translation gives CASSLMGTGGSLSYEQYF.

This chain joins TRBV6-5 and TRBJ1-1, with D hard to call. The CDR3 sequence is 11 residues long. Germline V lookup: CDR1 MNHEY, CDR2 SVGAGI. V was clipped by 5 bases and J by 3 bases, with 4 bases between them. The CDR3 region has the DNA TGTGCCAGCAGTCGGGACACTGAAGCTTTCTTT. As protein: CASSRDTEAFF.

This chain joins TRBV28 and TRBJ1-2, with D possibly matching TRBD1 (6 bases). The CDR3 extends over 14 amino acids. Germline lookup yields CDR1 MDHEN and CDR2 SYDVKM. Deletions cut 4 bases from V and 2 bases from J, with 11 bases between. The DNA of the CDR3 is TGTGCCAGCAGTTACACAGGGACCAACTATGGCTACACCTTC. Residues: CASSYTGTNYGYTF.

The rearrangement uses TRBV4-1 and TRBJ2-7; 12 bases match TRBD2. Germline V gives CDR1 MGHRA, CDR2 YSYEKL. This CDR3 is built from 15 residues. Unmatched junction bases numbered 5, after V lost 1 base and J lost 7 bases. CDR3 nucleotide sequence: TGCGCCAGCAGCCAAGTAGAGACTAGCGGGAGAGAGCAGTACTTC. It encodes CASSQVETSGREQYF.

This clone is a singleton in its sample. The CDR3 DNA reads TGTGCCTGGAGTGTAGGAGGGGGGGACACTGAAGCTTTCTTT. This gives the protein CAWSVGGGDTEAFF. The chain joins TRBV30 to TRBJ1-1, with a weak D call TRBD1 (6 bases). The CDR3 is made up of 14 amino acids. Between the trimmed V and J ends, which lost 0 bases and 3 bases, there was a span of 11 bases. Looked up from germline, CDR1 is GTSNPN and CDR2 is SVGIG (reference sequence).

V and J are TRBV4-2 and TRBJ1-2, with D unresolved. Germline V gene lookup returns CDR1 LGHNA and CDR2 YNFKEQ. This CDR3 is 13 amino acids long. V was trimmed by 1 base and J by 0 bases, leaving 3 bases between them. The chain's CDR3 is CASSQGANYGYTF. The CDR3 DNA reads TGTGCCAGCAGCCAAGGAGCTAACTATGGCTACACCTTC.